Below are 22 T cell receptor beta chains sequenced from a single sample in a study of monozygotic twins with inflammatory bowel disease. After re-calling the 5' RACE reads, TCRdb lists one entry per CDR3 protein, DNA absent. The repertoire table contains 150,000 to 200,000 distinct CDR3 sequences. Sequencing was carried out using blood. The receptors shown here come from a human donor with ulcerative colitis or Crohn's disease, or a healthy co-twin of an affected twin (not recorded which).

This chain joins TRBV12-5 and TRBJ2-5. Per germline, CDR1 LGHNT and CDR2 FRNRAP. This CDR3 comprises 12 residues. The CDR3 sequence is CASGSFQETQYF.

The chain couples TRBV20-1 to TRBJ2-3; the D call from TCRdb, TRBD1, cannot be confirmed without DNA. From germline, CDR1 is DFQATT and CDR2 SNEGSKA (reference sequence). The CDR3 is made up of 14 amino acids. The CDR3 region is CSAPNPGGTDTQYF.

The J gene is TRBJ1-2, the V gene TRBV28. Germline V gene lookup returns CDR1 MDHEN and CDR2 SYDVKM. CDR3 length: 11 residues. The CDR3 sequence is CASRSPSGYTF.

This chain joins TRBV4-1 and TRBJ2-7. The CDR3 has 15 residues. Germline CDR1 is MGHRA and CDR2 is YSYEKL. CDR3 amino acids: CASSQVEGGSYEQYF.

The chain joins TRBV20-1 to TRBJ2-4; TCRdb names TRBD1, which stays unverified in the absence of DNA. This CDR3 contains 15 residues. Germline CDR1 reads DFQATT; CDR2 reads SNEGSKA (reference sequence). CDR3 sequence: CSASHLTGLKNMQYF.

V gene TRBV20-1 combines with J gene TRBJ1-5; there is no DNA to check the TCRdb D call of TRBD1. CDR3 length equals 12 residues. The germline V gene has CDR1 DFQATT and CDR2 SNEGSKA (reference sequence). This CDR3 reads CSAGTANQPQHF.

V is TRBV30 and J is TRBJ1-1; TCRdb returns TRBD1, unconfirmable since there is no DNA. The CDR3 covers 13 residues. CDR1 and CDR2 (germline): GTSNPN, SVGIG (reference sequence). The CDR3 reads CAWRGQGAGEAFF.

V and J are TRBV6-1 and TRBJ1-5; TCRdb's D call of TRBD1 is untestable without DNA. Germline V gives CDR1 MNHNS, CDR2 SASEGT. This CDR3 has 18 residues. The CDR3 reads CASSDTKVWGVGEQPQHF.

The chain recombines TRBV6-6 with TRBJ1-3. This CDR3 region has 12 residues. The germline CDR1 and CDR2 sequences are MNHNY and SVGAGI (reference sequence). CDR3 amino acids: CASSHSGNTIYF.

The chain recombines TRBV5-1 with TRBJ2-1. Germline CDR1 and CDR2: SGHRS and YFSETQ. This CDR3 spans 14 amino acids. The CDR3 loop reads CASSLAPMGNEQFF.

V usage is TRBV30 and J usage is TRBJ2-2. Germline V gene data show CDR1 as GTSNPN and CDR2 as SVGIG (reference sequence). The CDR3 has 12 amino acids. The CDR3 loop is CAWSVGPGELFF.

J is TRBJ1-1 and V is TRBV12-3 or TRBV12-4; the D call from TCRdb, TRBD1, cannot be confirmed without DNA. This CDR3 region has 14 residues. CDR3 amino acids: CASRMTGLNTESFF.

This chain connects TRBV6-1 to TRBJ2-3. Germline CDR1 MNHNS, CDR2 SASEGT. This CDR3 has 12 residues. The CDR3 loop is CASRDVTDTQYF.

J is TRBJ2-7 and V is TRBV28; the D call of TRBD1 rests on TCRdb alone, since no DNA is present to check it. This CDR3 is 17 amino acids long. Germline CDR1 is MDHEN and CDR2 is SYDVKM. This CDR3 reads CASSSHRGPRYTYEQYF.

The chain links TRBV4-3 to TRBJ1-4. Germline CDR1 reads LGHNA; CDR2 reads YSLEER. This CDR3 has 17 amino acids. This chain's CDR3 is CASSQGAGRGTNEKLFF.

The gene calls are TRBV27 and TRBJ2-1; without DNA, the TCRdb call of TRBD2 cannot be checked. This CDR3 has 14 amino acids. Germline CDR1 and CDR2: MNHEY and SMNVEV (reference sequence). The CDR3 reads CASSLRGSLSRQFF.

V is TRBV28 and J is TRBJ2-2; TCRdb reports TRBD2, a call that lacks DNA to check it against. The CDR3 has 15 residues. Per the germline V gene, CDR1 is MDHEN and CDR2 is SYDVKM. The CDR3 spells CASSLGGSSPGELFF.

V gene TRBV5-1 combines with J gene TRBJ2-7; checking the TCRdb D call of TRBD1 is not possible without DNA. The CDR3 loop spans 15 amino acids. The V gene's germline CDR1 is SGHRS and CDR2 YFSETQ. The CDR3 spells CVSSLLQGGSYEQYF.

The rearrangement joins TRBV12-3 or TRBV12-4 to TRBJ1-4; TCRdb calls TRBD1, which cannot be checked without DNA. The CDR3 length is 19 residues. Here the CDR3 reads CASSRSRDRDTTYDEKLFF.

This chain uses TRBV7-2 with TRBJ2-7; checking the TCRdb D call of TRBD1 is not possible without DNA. The CDR3 loop spans 13 amino acids. In germline, CDR1 is SGHTA, CDR2 FQGNSA. This chain's CDR3 is CASSLTGSGEQYF.

The chain recombines TRBV7-9 with TRBJ2-7; TCRdb designates TRBD1, a call that cannot be tested without DNA. Germline CDR1 SEHNR, CDR2 FQNEAQ (reference sequence). The CDR3 consists of 13 residues. The chain's CDR3 is CASIPPGGLEQYF.

This chain connects TRBV15 to TRBJ2-1; TCRdb calls TRBD2, which cannot be checked without DNA. The germline V gene has CDR1 LNHNV and CDR2 YYDKDF (reference sequence). CDR3 length: 16 residues. The CDR3 spells CATSILAPSSYNEQFF. Using reference TRBV15 and TRBJ2-1 for the parts outside the CDR3, the full variable domain is DAMVIQNPRYQVTQFGKPVTLSCSQTLNHNVMYWYQQKSSQAPKLLFHYYDKDFNNEADTPDNFQSRRPNTSFCFLDIRSPGLGDTAMYLCATSILAPSSYNEQFFGPGTRLTVL.